A selection of T cell receptor beta chains follows, all from one sample in a study of blood T cell repertoires in COVID-19. Generated by immunoSEQ multiplex PCR, the TCRdb table keeps only in-frame clones and is missing some. The sample shows just under 350,000 clones, about 88% of them seen only once. The sequenced sample was peripheral blood. All receptors derive from a woman between 65 and 79 years old with COVID-19, enrolled during active disease. CDR3s include the opening cysteine and the closing phenylalanine or tryptophan. The order of the fields is J gene, V gene, D gene, CDR3 protein, CDR3 DNA. A D gene is named only where the DNA matches it firmly.

TRBJ1-1	TRBV5-5	-	CASSLSRSRSTEAFF	TGTGCCAGCAGCTTGTCACGTTCTCGGAGCACTGAAGCTTTCTTT
TRBJ1-6	TRBV28	TRBD1	CASSLGQGYSPLHF	TGTGCCAGCAGTTTAGGACAGGGATATTCACCCCTCCACTTT
TRBJ2-3	TRBV20-1	TRBD2	CSASRSSGSYTDTQYF	TGCAGTGCTAGTCGGTCTAGCGGGTCTTACACAGATACGCAGTATTTT
TRBJ1-1	TRBV3-1/TRBV3-2	TRBD1	CASSPTGGRTEAFF	TGTGCCAGCAGCCCGACAGGGGGCAGAACTGAAGCTTTCTTT
TRBJ2-1	TRBV29-1	-	CSVYGVSEQFF	TGCAGCGTTTACGGGGTCAGTGAGCAGTTCTTC
TRBJ1-5	TRBV19	-	CASLPGGGQPQHF	TGTGCCAGCCTTCCTGGGGGGGGTCAGCCCCAGCATTTT
TRBJ1-1	TRBV12-5	-	CASGFKQWAFF	TGTGCTAGTGGTTTCAAGCAATGGGCTTTCTTT
TRBJ1-2	TRBV11-2	-	CASSLNREHYGYTF	TGTGCCAGCAGCTTAAACAGGGAACACTATGGCTACACCTTC
TRBJ2-2	TRBV7-2	-	CASSLATRNDGGELFF	TGTGCCAGCAGCTTAGCGACGAGGAATGATGGCGGGGAGCTGTTTTTT
TRBJ2-5	TRBV7-3	-	CASSLSVQETQYF	TGTGCCAGCAGCTTATCGGTACAAGAGACCCAGTACTTC
TRBJ1-3	TRBV6-5	TRBD1	CASSYFTGGMGNTIYF	TGTGCCAGCAGTTACTTCACAGGGGGCATGGGAAACACCATATATTTT
TRBJ1-2	TRBV6-5	-	CASSLTPTFYGYTF	TGTGCCAGCAGTCTGACCCCGACATTCTATGGCTACACCTTC